The clone carrying this T cell receptor (beta chain) was observed at least ten times. Its antigen is unidentified. These data come from a study of metastatic and nonmetastatic thyroid tumors. Background on the study: Comparative analysis of repertoires was undertaken across blood and tumor or nodule tissue obtained from malignant and benign thyroid patients.

Thyroid surgery took place with no prior treatment in any patient. Findings and caveats of the study: The study reportedly found significantly higher TCR beta diversity in malignant thyroid tumors than benign nodules, in blood and tumor.

Germline CDR1 and CDR2: SGHVS and FQNEAQ. Trimming removed 2 bases from V and 5 bases from J; junction bases left unmatched: 8. There are 15 residues in the CDR3. TCRdb reanalyzed the PCR reads with MiXCR. This sample carries some 7,000 clones, 25% to 35% of them seen once, and the ten largest clones take about a quarter. Material for sequencing was adjacent normal tissue. This clonotype was obtained from a male donor with papillary thyroid cancer or a benign thyroid nodule (not recorded which). Some clones in this sample may be carry-over from other donors' samples. The chain couples TRBV7-8 to TRBJ2-7; 8 positions match TRBD1. The CDR3 bases are TGTGCCAGCAGCTTATCCGGGACAGGTCGCGACGAGCAGTACTTC. As protein: CASSLSGTGRDEQYF.